This T cell receptor beta chain was found in a study of graft-versus-host responses after intestinal transplantation. Study findings and constraints: Some GvH clones appeared in ileal mucosa or blood before recipient bone marrow.

Points on this clone: Its cognate antigen is unknown.

The CDR3 sequence is 15 residues long. Trimming removed 1 base from V and 4 bases from J; junction bases left unmatched: 6. Germline-derived CDR1 and CDR2 are MNHEY and SMNVEV (reference sequence). The assay was immunoSEQ multiplex PCR, and TCRdb's table has in-frame clones only and misses some. The data show more than 85,000 clones, 93% seen once. This specimen consisted of unstimulated CD8+ T cells sorted from spleen or lymph node cells, obtained before intestinal transplant. The origin of this receptor is a human donor who received an intestinal transplant. V usage is TRBV27 and J usage is TRBJ1-2, with 7 bases lining up with TRBD1. In nucleotides, the CDR3 is TGTGCCAGCAGTTTATACAGGGGAGGTACCTATGGCTACACCTTC. Amino acids: CASSLYRGGTYGYTF.